This T cell receptor beta chain was identified in a study of blood T cell repertoires in COVID-19 (dated by TCRdb to the early 2020s). For the study in its entirety: Samples covering the acute and convalescent phases of COVID-19 were provided by collaborators in the United States, Italy and Spain. The prospective study material was composed of cDNA or gDNA derived from T cells, B-cell-depleted T cells, or PBMCs. The dataset comprised deeply sampled blood TCRbeta repertoires from subjects exposed to, actively infected with, or recovered from COVID-19. Samples were obtained from the ongoing ImmuneRACE study (first 160 participants) and from about 1,300 subjects provided by 6 global collaborators. A de-identified subject ID, COVID-19 status, age in years and sex were almost always included in the sample metadata. Where HLA class I and class II types were available, the types were taken from metadata supplied by the sample provider, not from assay-based typing. The repertoires were made available in a free public database intended to serve as a resource for research on the immune response to SARS-CoV-2. Overall study outcomes, separate from this receptor: The amount of clinical and demographic metadata varied by source and participant and was provided uncurated.

TCRbeta CDR3 regions were amplified from genomic DNA by means of the immunoSEQ Assay, a bias-controlled multiplex PCR. The paper's data handling went like this. The number of nucleated cells in each sample was estimated by amplification of reference gene primers within the assay. Sequence reads were collapsed and filtered to measure the absolute abundance of every unique TCRbeta CDR3 rearrangement. Productive Simpson clonality was computed per sample as the square root of Simpson's diversity index over productive rearrangements. Entries here come from immuneACCESS through TCRdb and include only in-frame sequences with V and J called. Some clones fail to appear in such tables; in the studies checked, an unresolved V gene covers under half of the shortfall, and the cause of the remainder is unknown. V, J and clone size were drawn from that table, and D and trimming were deduced from the DNA. For this sample there are approximately 260,000 clones; less than 90% appear just once. The leading ten clones occupy roughly 4.5% of the sample.

Regarding this clone: Its antigen target is currently unknown. Qualities for individual bases were not recorded, and no much larger clone is one base off.

A second Seattle source provided samples from volunteer blood donors who had recovered from COVID-19. Collaborating institutions collected whole blood in K2EDTA tubes following their own protocols. For TCRbeta analysis, collaborator samples were shipped as frozen whole blood, as isolated PBMCs, or as DNA extracted from either sample type. The CDR3 has 13 amino acids, counting the end cysteine and phenylalanine. Only the CDR3 DNA stays, 39 bases, in frame from base 1. Per the germline V gene, SGHDT is the CDR1 and YYEEEE is the CDR2. V loses 2 bases of germline sequence and J loses 2 bases, and the interval between the two ends is 7 bases.

The sample was peripheral blood. This receptor was taken from a man aged 55 to 70 who had recovered from COVID-19. The sequence links TRBV5-6 to TRBJ1-2, with no reliable assignment of the D segment. The CDR3 reads CASSFPGNYGYTF. In nucleotides, the sequence is TGTGCCAGCAGCTTTCCGGGAAACTATGGCTACACCTTC.